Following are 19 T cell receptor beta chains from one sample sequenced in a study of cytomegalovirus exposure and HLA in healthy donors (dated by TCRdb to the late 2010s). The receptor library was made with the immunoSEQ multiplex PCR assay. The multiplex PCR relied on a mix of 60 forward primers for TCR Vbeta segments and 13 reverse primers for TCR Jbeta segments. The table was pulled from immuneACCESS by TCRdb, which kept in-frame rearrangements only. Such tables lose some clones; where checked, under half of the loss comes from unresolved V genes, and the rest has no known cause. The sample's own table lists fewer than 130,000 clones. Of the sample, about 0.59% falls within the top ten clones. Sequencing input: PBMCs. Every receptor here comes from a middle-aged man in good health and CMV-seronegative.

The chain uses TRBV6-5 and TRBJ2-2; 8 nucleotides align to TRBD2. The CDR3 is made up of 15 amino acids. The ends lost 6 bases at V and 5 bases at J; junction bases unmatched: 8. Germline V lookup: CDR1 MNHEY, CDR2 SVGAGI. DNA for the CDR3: TGTGCCAGCAGCGGGGGGGGGTTGAGGACCGGGGAGCTGTTTTTT. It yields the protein CASSGGGLRTGELFF.

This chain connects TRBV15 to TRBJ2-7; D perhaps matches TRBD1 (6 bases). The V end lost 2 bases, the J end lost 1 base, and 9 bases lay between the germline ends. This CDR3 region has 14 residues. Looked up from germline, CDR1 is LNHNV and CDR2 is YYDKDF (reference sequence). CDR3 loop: CATSRQGMSYEQYF. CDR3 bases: TGTGCCACCAGCAGACAGGGGATGTCCTACGAGCAGTACTTC.

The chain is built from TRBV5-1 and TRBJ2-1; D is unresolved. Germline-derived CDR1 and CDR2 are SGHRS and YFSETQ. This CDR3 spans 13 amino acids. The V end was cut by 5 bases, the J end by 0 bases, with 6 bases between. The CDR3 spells CASRRDSYNEQFF. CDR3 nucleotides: TGCGCCAGCAGACGAGACTCCTACAATGAGCAGTTCTTC. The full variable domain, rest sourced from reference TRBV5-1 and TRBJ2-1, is KAGVTQTPRYLIKTRGQQVTLSCSPISGHRSVSWYQQTPGQGLQFLFEYFSETQRNKGNFPGRFSGRQFSNSRSEMNVSTLELGDSALYLCASRRDSYNEQFFGPGTRLTVL.

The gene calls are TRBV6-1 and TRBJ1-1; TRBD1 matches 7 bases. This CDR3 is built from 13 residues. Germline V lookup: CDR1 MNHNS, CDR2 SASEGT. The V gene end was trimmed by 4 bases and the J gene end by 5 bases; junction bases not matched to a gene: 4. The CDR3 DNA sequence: TGTGCCAGCAGTGTGGACAGGAATACTGAAGCTTTCTTT. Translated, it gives CASSVDRNTEAFF.

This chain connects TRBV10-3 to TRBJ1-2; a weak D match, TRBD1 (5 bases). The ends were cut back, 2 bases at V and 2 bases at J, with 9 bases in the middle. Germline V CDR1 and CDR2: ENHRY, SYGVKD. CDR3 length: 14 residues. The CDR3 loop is CAISEHRQNYGYTF. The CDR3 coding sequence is TGTGCCATCAGTGAGCACAGACAGAACTATGGCTACACCTTC.

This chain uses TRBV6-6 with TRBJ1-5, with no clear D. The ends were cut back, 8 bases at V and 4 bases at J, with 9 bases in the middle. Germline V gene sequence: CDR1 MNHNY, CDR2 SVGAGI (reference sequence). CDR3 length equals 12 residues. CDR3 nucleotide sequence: TGTGCCAGCGCGCGGGGAAATCAGCCCCAGCATTTT. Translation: CASARGNQPQHF.

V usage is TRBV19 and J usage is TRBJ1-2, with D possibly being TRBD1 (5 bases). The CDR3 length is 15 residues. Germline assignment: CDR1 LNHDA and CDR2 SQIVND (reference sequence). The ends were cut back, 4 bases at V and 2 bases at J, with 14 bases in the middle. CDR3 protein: CASSTHSQGNYGYTF. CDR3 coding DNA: TGTGCCAGTAGTACACACAGCCAGGGAAACTATGGCTACACCTTC.

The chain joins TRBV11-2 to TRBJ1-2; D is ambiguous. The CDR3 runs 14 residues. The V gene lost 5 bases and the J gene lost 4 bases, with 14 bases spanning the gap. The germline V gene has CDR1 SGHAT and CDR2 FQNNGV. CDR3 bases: TGTGCCAGCAGCCCGGCCGGGAGAATCTATGGCTACACCTTC. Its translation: CASSPAGRIYGYTF.

The DNA of the CDR3 is TGTGCCAGCTCACCACCGGGGGACGGGAGGGATGAGCAGTTCTTC. Residues: CASSPPGDGRDEQFF. This sequence joins TRBV18 and TRBJ2-1, with 8 bases aligning to TRBD2. The V gene end was trimmed by 0 bases and the J gene end by 8 bases; junction bases not matched to a gene: 6. The germline V gene encodes CDR1 KGHSH and CDR2 LQKENI. This CDR3 comprises 15 residues.

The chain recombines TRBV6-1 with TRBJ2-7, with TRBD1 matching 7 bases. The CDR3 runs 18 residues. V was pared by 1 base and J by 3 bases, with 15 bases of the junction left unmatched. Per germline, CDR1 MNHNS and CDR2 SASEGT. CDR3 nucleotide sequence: TGTGCCAGCAGTGAAGGGGTCGGGTCAGTGACAGGGAACTACGAGCAGTACTTC. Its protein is CASSEGVGSVTGNYEQYF.

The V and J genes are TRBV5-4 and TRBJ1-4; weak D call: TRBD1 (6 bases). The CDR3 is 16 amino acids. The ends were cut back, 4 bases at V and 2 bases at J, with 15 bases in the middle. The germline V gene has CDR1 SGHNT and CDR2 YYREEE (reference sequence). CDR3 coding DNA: TGTGCCAGCAGCCCCGGGGGGGCGCCCACTAATGAAAAACTGTTTTTT. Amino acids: CASSPGGAPTNEKLFF.

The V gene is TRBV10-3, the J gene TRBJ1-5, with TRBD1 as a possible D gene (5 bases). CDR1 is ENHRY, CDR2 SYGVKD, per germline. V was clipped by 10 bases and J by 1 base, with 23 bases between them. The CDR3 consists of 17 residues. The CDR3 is CATQTESIVGSNQPQHF. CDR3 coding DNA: TGTGCCACCCAGACAGAATCGATTGTCGGGAGCAATCAGCCCCAGCATTTT.

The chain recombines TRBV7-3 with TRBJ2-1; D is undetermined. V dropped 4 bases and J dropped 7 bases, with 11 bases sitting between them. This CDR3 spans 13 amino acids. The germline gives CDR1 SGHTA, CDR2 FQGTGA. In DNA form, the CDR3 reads TGTGCCAGCAGCTACGCGTCCGGGAATGAGCAGTTCTTC. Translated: CASSYASGNEQFF.

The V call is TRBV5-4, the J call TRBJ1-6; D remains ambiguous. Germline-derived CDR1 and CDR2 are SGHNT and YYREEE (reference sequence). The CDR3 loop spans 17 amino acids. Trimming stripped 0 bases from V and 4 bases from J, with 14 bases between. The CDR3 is CASSLAGRPGYNSPLHF. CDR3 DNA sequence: TGTGCCAGCAGCTTGGCCGGCCGCCCGGGGTATAATTCACCCCTCCACTTT.

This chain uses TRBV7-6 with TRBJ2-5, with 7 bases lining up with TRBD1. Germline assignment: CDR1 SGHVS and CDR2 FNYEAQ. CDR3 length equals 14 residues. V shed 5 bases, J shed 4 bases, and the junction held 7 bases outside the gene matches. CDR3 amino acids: CASSVLGGGETQYF. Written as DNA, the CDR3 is TGTGCCAGCAGCGTATTAGGGGGCGGAGAGACCCAGTACTTC.

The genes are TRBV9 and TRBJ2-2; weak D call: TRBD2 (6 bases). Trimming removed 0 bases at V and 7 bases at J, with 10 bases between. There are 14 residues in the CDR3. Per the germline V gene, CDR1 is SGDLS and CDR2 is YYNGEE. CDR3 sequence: CASSVESGVGELFF. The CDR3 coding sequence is TGTGCCAGCAGCGTAGAGTCGGGGGTCGGGGAGCTGTTTTTT.

DNA of the CDR3: TGTGCCAGCAGCGTAGGCCTAGCACCCTACAATGAGCAGTTCTTC. Amino acids: CASSVGLAPYNEQFF. This rearrangement joins TRBV9 to TRBJ2-1; D might be TRBD2 (5 bases). The CDR3 loop spans 15 amino acids. V was trimmed by 0 bases and J by 2 bases, leaving 9 bases between them. Germline loops: CDR1 SGDLS, CDR2 YYNGEE.

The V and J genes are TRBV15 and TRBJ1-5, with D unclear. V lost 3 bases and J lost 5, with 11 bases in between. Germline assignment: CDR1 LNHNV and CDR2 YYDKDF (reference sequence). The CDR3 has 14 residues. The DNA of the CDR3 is TGTGCCACCAGCAGTGGACGGAGGGATCAGCCCCAGCATTTT. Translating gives CATSSGRRDQPQHF.

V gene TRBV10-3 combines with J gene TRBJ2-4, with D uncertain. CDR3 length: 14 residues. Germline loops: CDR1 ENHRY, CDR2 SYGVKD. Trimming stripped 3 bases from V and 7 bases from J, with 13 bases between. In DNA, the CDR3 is TGTGCCATCAGTGACCAGAGCGTAGGTAACATTCAGTACTTC. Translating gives CAISDQSVGNIQYF.